One sample yielded the 27 T cell receptor beta chains listed below, sequenced in a study of blood T cell repertoires in COVID-19. Produced via immunoSEQ multiplex PCR; TCRdb's table is partial and in-frame only. This sample has about 170,000 clones, with approximately 85% found just once. The sample comprised peripheral blood. The origin of the receptors is a man in his 60s who had recovered from COVID-19.

The chain joins TRBV10-3 to TRBJ2-5, with D maybe TRBD1 (5 bases). Germline V gene sequence: CDR1 ENHRY, CDR2 SYGVKD. This CDR3 has 13 amino acids. V lost 6 bases, J lost 0 bases, and 8 bases lay in between. CDR3 nucleotides: TGTGCCATCAGCCCAGGGAACCAAGAGACCCAGTACTTC. Amino acid sequence: CAISPGNQETQYF.

The chain has TRBV19 and TRBJ2-5, with D maybe TRBD1 (7 bases). Trimming pared 6 bases from V and 5 bases from J, leaving 28 bases between. Germline V CDR1 and CDR2: LNHDA, SQIVND (reference sequence). This CDR3 spans 18 amino acids. The CDR3 DNA sequence: TGTGCCAGTAGCTTTCGATTGACAGGGAGGACGGGAAGGGAGACCCAGTACTTC. This codes for CASSFRLTGRTGRETQYF.

The gene calls are TRBV27 and TRBJ2-2, with D perhaps TRBD2 (5 bases). The CDR3 runs to 16 residues. The germline CDR1 and CDR2 sequences are MNHEY and SMNVEV (reference sequence). The V and J ends lost 3 bases and 6 bases respectively, with 17 bases between them. The CDR3 loop reads CASSFFSVGAAGELFF. In nucleotides, the CDR3 is TGTGCCAGCAGTTTCTTTAGTGTGGGAGCGGCCGGGGAGCTGTTTTTT.

The chain joins TRBV5-4 to TRBJ1-5; 8 bases are shared with TRBD1. Germline CDR1 reads SGHNT; CDR2 reads YYREEE (reference sequence). CDR3 length: 14 residues. The trim removed 4 bases at V and 3 bases at J, leaving 3 bases unmatched. CDR3 loop: CASSQDRVNQPQHF. The CDR3 DNA reads TGTGCCAGCAGCCAGGACAGGGTCAATCAGCCCCAGCATTTT.

The chain couples TRBV2 to TRBJ2-2; D is possibly TRBD1 (6 bases). With 5 bases removed from V and 4 bases from J, the gap between germline ends came to 14 bases. The CDR3 sequence is 15 residues long. Germline CDR1 reads SNHLY; CDR2 reads FYNNEI. This CDR3 is CASSPGVPGTGELFF. The DNA of the CDR3 is TGTGCCAGCAGTCCAGGGGTCCCGGGCACCGGGGAGCTGTTTTTT.

In its sample, this clone was seen once. The chain employs TRBV29-1 and TRBJ2-7; a weak D match, TRBD1 (6 bases). Germline CDR1 and CDR2: SQVTM and ANQGSEA. The V end was cut by 4 bases, the J end by 7 bases, with 14 bases between. The CDR3 is made up of 12 amino acids. CDR3 region: CSVGQGNLEQYF. CDR3 DNA: TGCAGCGTTGGCCAGGGGAATTTAGAGCAGTACTTC.

The rearrangement uses TRBV27 and TRBJ1-2, with D uncertain. Per germline, CDR1 MNHEY and CDR2 SMNVEV (reference sequence). Trimming cost V 5 bases and J 8 bases, with 15 bases left between them. This CDR3 has 13 residues. CDR3 coding DNA: TGTGCCAGCAGTATTTACTCCAACAGCGGCTACACCTTC. Its translation: CASSIYSNSGYTF.

V gene TRBV12-5 combines with J gene TRBJ1-6; D not certain. The CDR3 is 12 residues long. Between the trimmed V and J ends, which lost 6 bases and 7 bases, there was a span of 7 bases. Germline CDR1 LGHNT, CDR2 FRNRAP. The CDR3 nucleotides are TGTGCTAGTGGGAGCACCAATTCACCCCTCCACTTT. This codes for CASGSTNSPLHF.

The chain links TRBV4-3 to TRBJ2-7, with D possibly TRBD2 on 6 matching bases. Germline V gives CDR1 LGHNA, CDR2 YSLEER. Trimming took off 1 base at V and 2 bases at J, with 15 bases between the two ends. There are 16 residues in the CDR3. The CDR3 DNA reads as TGCGCCAGCAGCCAAGGGGCGGGGTCCGTACCCTACGAGCAGTACTTC. Protein sequence: CASSQGAGSVPYEQYF.

This clone was seen once. The chain uses TRBV5-1 and TRBJ1-2; no clear D gene. Germline-derived CDR1 and CDR2 are SGHRS and YFSETQ. CDR3 length equals 13 residues. The V end was cut by 1 base, the J end by 0 bases, with 4 bases between. The CDR3 sequence is CASSLLTNYGYTF. In DNA, the CDR3 is TGCGCCAGCAGCTTGTTAACTAACTATGGCTACACCTTC.

This clone was recorded once. This sequence joins TRBV6-1 and TRBJ1-6; D gene ambiguous. Per the germline V gene, CDR1 is MNHNS and CDR2 is SASEGT. This CDR3 is built from 17 residues. V lost 4 bases and J 0 bases, leaving 13 bases between the germline ends. The CDR3 region is CASSVYGFGSYNSPLHF. CDR3 DNA sequence: TGTGCCAGCAGTGTATACGGGTTCGGCTCCTATAATTCACCCCTCCACTTT.

This rearrangement joins TRBV6-6 to TRBJ2-7; a weak D match, TRBD1 (5 bases). Per the germline V gene, CDR1 is MNHNY and CDR2 is SVGAGI (reference sequence). The V and J ends lost 7 bases and 4 bases respectively, with 20 bases between them. The CDR3 totals 15 residues. CDR3 in DNA: TGTGCCAGCAAGGGCCCAGGGCTAGACGGTTACGAGCAGTACTTC. It codes for CASKGPGLDGYEQYF.

On this clone itself: Other DNA variants within this sample encode the same CDR3. V usage is TRBV6-5 and J usage is TRBJ1-5, with 8 bases that match TRBD1. With V trimmed by 8 bases and J by 4 bases, 4 bases remained unmatched. This CDR3 contains 13 residues. Germline V lookup: CDR1 MNHEY, CDR2 SVGAGI. This CDR3 reads CASGWTGNQPQHF. The DNA for the CDR3 is TGTGCCAGCGGATGGACAGGGAATCAGCCCCAGCATTTT.

This clone was detected once. V and J are TRBV7-9 and TRBJ2-5; TRBD2 matches 8 bases. The CDR3 runs to 19 residues. Germline V gives CDR1 SEHNR, CDR2 FQNEAQ (reference sequence). V was clipped by 1 base and J by 7 bases; unmatched bases: 20. CDR3 nucleotides: TGTGCCAGCAGCTTAGGATGGAGGGAGGTAGCGGGGACGGAGGGGACCCAGTACTTC. Translated, it gives CASSLGWREVAGTEGTQYF.

The chain links TRBV27 to TRBJ1-4; TRBD1 aligns across 7 bases. The CDR3 has 15 amino acids. J lost 3 bases, V lost 5 bases, and 6 bases had no gene match. Germline-derived CDR1 and CDR2 are MNHEY and SMNVEV (reference sequence). The CDR3 nucleotides read TGTGCCAGCAGTCCGCCGGGACAGCCTAATGAAAAACTGTTTTTT. Translation gives CASSPPGQPNEKLFF.

The V call is TRBV7-2, the J call TRBJ1-5; D not certain. V was pared by 1 base and J by 4 bases, with 8 bases between. The CDR3 spans 14 residues. Germline V gene data show CDR1 as SGHTA and CDR2 as FQGNSA. Written as DNA, the CDR3 is TGTGCCAGCAGCTTAGGACGGGGAAATCAGCCCCAGCATTTT. Its translation is CASSLGRGNQPQHF.

This clone was seen more than once but under ten times. The chain combines TRBV5-1 with TRBJ2-5, with 9 nucleotides matching TRBD1. The germline V gene encodes CDR1 SGHRS and CDR2 YFSETQ. The V and J ends lost 4 bases and 5 bases, in that order; junction bases with no gene match: 9. This CDR3 has 15 residues. The CDR3 DNA reads as TGCGCCAGCAGCGCCACAGGGGGCCTTCGGGAGACCCAGTACTTC. Its protein product is CASSATGGLRETQYF.

As concerns this clone: One end of the junction is discordant with germline, which a read error may explain. DNA of the CDR3: TGTGCCAGCAGCCTGGTGGGTGTGGGACAGGGTAACTCTGGCTACACCTTC. This translates into CASSLVGVGQGNSGYTF. The chain links TRBV7-2 to TRBJ1-2; 9 bases map to TRBD1. Germline values: CDR1 SGHTA, CDR2 FQGNSA. This CDR3 comprises 17 residues.

This clone was recorded at least ten times. The chain carries TRBV7-2 and TRBJ2-7; the D is unclear. The germline CDR1 and CDR2 sequences are SGHTA and FQGNSA. The CDR3 covers 11 residues. The V end was cut by 5 bases, the J end by 7 bases, with 9 bases between. DNA for the CDR3: TGTGCCAGCAGCCGCGACTGGGAGCAGTACTTC. This encodes CASSRDWEQYF.

The chain joins TRBV9 to TRBJ1-1; 9 positions agree with TRBD1. Germline CDR1 is SGDLS and CDR2 is YYNGEE. The ends lost 0 bases at V and 1 base at J; junction bases unmatched: 10. This CDR3 spans 18 amino acids. CDR3 loop: CASSVAPGQGEGNTEAFF. CDR3 nucleotides: TGTGCCAGCAGCGTAGCCCCGGGACAGGGAGAGGGGAACACTGAAGCTTTCTTT.

The chain recombines TRBV7-2 with TRBJ1-1, with TRBD1 identical over 9 bases. With 4 bases clipped from V and 5 bases from J, the junction kept 5 bases outside the gene matches. The CDR3 runs 14 residues. Per germline, CDR1 SGHTA and CDR2 FQGNSA. The CDR3 protein is CASSYRQGGTEAFF. As DNA, the CDR3 is TGTGCCAGCAGCTACCGACAGGGGGGGACTGAAGCTTTCTTT.

The chain uses TRBV7-2 and TRBJ2-3; 10 positions agree with TRBD2. V lost 1 base and J lost 4; bases outside the gene matches: 5. Germline V CDR1 and CDR2: SGHTA, FQGNSA. The CDR3 spans 16 residues. DNA for the CDR3: TGTGCCAGCAGCTTAGAAGCGGGGGGGTTGTCAGATACGCAGTATTTT. Translation: CASSLEAGGLSDTQYF.

J is TRBJ2-5 and V is TRBV5-5, with D possibly TRBD2 on 5 matching bases. V dropped 4 bases and J dropped 2 bases, with 9 bases sitting between them. This CDR3 is 13 amino acids long. In germline, CDR1 is SGHKS, CDR2 YYEKEE (reference sequence). The CDR3 nucleotides read TGTGCCAGCAGCCCGTCGGGGCAAGAGACCCAGTACTTC. Protein product: CASSPSGQETQYF.

The chain has TRBV21-1 and TRBJ2-2; TRBD2 is the table's D call, not checked against the DNA. TRBV21-1 is recorded as a pseudogene. The CDR3 is 20 residues long. The CDR3 sequence is CASSKDAASGGPQGTGELFF. The CDR3 region has the DNA TGTGCCAGCAGCAAAGATGCAGCGAGCGGGGGACCCCAGGGCACCGGGGAGCTGTTTTTT.

The chain employs TRBV11-3 and TRBJ2-3, with D maybe TRBD2 (7 bases). In germline, CDR1 is SGHNT, CDR2 YENEEA. The CDR3 is 13 residues long. V was cut by 8 bases and J by 5 bases, with 14 bases left in between. CDR3 sequence: CASCRGGQDTQYF. For the CDR3, the DNA is TGTGCCAGCTGTCGCGGGGGACAAGATACGCAGTATTTT.

CDR3 amino acids: CASSIGRGNYGYTF. The DNA of the CDR3 is TGTGCCAGTAGTATCGGACGGGGAAACTATGGCTACACCTTC. V and J are TRBV19 and TRBJ1-2; D is unclear. With 3 bases removed from V and 2 bases from J, the gap between germline ends came to 10 bases. Germline V lookup: CDR1 LNHDA, CDR2 SQIVND (reference sequence). The CDR3 is 14 amino acids.

V usage is TRBV5-4 and J usage is TRBJ1-2, with a weak D call TRBD1 (5 bases). The CDR3 totals 13 residues. The V and J ends lost 4 bases and 4 bases respectively, with 11 bases between them. Germline V gene sequence: CDR1 SGHNT, CDR2 YYREEE (reference sequence). CDR3 amino acids: CASSADRSYGYTF. The CDR3 DNA reads TGTGCCAGCAGCGCCGACAGAAGCTATGGCTACACCTTC.